What follows are 19 T cell receptor beta chains derived from one specimen sequenced in a study of T cells after yellow fever vaccination. MiXCR was run by TCRdb on the 5' RACE reads, yielding one entry per CDR3 protein. The data hold a few hundred thousand distinct CDR3 sequences, with around 8.1% observed a single time. Sample: PBMCs, taken more than 40 days after the first yellow fever vaccination. The receptors were gathered from a young man who received the YFV17D yellow fever vaccine.

The sample holds many counts of this clonotype. The rearrangement uses TRBV5-1 and TRBJ1-1; D possibly corresponds to TRBD1 (5 bases). Germline loops: CDR1 SGHRS, CDR2 YFSETQ. V lost 3 bases to trimming and J lost 2 bases, with 11 bases between them. This CDR3 region has 14 residues. This CDR3 reads CASSSTASNTEAFF. The CDR3 DNA reads TGCGCCAGCAGCTCGACAGCGTCAAACACTGAAGCTTTCTTT.

V usage is TRBV7-3 and J usage is TRBJ2-3; D unclear. Germline CDR1 is SGHTA and CDR2 is FQGTGA. The V gene lost 5 bases and the J gene lost 1 base, with 7 bases spanning the gap. The CDR3 is 13 residues long. The CDR3 DNA sequence: TGTGCCAGCAGCGTGGACCGCACAGATACGCAGTATTTT. Translating gives CASSVDRTDTQYF.

Ten or more counts support this clonotype. One end of the junction fails to match germline, which may point to a read error. CDR3 nucleotide sequence: TGTGCCAGCTCATCACCGGAAAACGAGCAGTACTTC. Its translation: CASSSPENEQYF. The chain joins TRBV18 to TRBJ2-7; the D is unclear. The germline V gene encodes CDR1 KGHSH and CDR2 LQKENI. CDR3 length equals 12 residues.

This clonotype has just a few counts. V usage is TRBV15 and J usage is TRBJ2-5; 8 bases are a match to TRBD2. The junction had 9 bases not matched to a gene; V was cut back by 5 bases and J by 4 bases. CDR3 length equals 15 residues. CDR1 is LNHNV and CDR2 is YYDKDF in the germline V gene (reference sequence). CDR3 in amino acids: CATSGAGGARETQYF. The CDR3 nucleotides read TGTGCCACCAGCGGGGCGGGGGGTGCCCGAGAGACCCAGTACTTC.

The V call is TRBV12-3 or TRBV12-4, the J call TRBJ2-6, with D tentatively TRBD1 (6 bases). The CDR3 is 16 amino acids. Trimming took 5 bases from V and 1 from J, leaving 12 bases between them. As DNA, the CDR3 is TGTGCCAGCAGTCCTACAGGGAGATCTGGGGCCAACGTCCTGACTTTC. It translates to CASSPTGRSGANVLTF.

This clonotype was picked up a small number of times. The chain is built from TRBV27 and TRBJ1-6; D is ambiguous. The CDR3 sequence is 11 residues long. The germline V gene encodes CDR1 MNHEY and CDR2 SMNVEV (reference sequence). Trimming took 3 bases from V and 12 from J, leaving 6 bases between them. Here the CDR3 DNA reads TGTGCCAGCAGTTTGGAGTTACCCCTCCACTTT. It encodes CASSLELPLHF.

J is TRBJ2-2 and V is TRBV7-9; no definite D call. V lost 0 bases to trimming and J lost 13 bases, with 12 bases between them. The CDR3 is 13 residues long. Germline loops: CDR1 SEHNR, CDR2 FQNEAQ (reference sequence). The CDR3 DNA sequence: TGTGCCAGCAGCTTAGCGCGAATGGGTGTGCTGTTTTTT. Residues: CASSLARMGVLFF.

V and J are TRBV19 and TRBJ2-2; TRBD2 might be the D (5 bases). V was trimmed by 5 bases and J by 6 bases, leaving 10 bases between them. The CDR3 loop spans 13 amino acids. The V gene's germline CDR1 is LNHDA and CDR2 SQIVND (reference sequence). The CDR3 sequence is CASSYERPGELFF. The CDR3 DNA reads as TGTGCCAGTAGTTATGAGCGGCCCGGGGAGCTGTTTTTT.

Many counts were recorded for this clonotype. The chain joins TRBV7-2 to TRBJ2-7; 10 bases fit TRBD1. The germline gives CDR1 SGHTA, CDR2 FQGNSA. This CDR3 spans 14 amino acids. The J segment lost 3 bases and the V segment lost 4 bases, leaving 3 bases of the junction unmatched. CDR3 region: CASSSRDRGYEQYV. Here the CDR3 DNA reads TGTGCCAGCAGCTCCCGGGACAGGGGCTACGAGCAGTACGTC.

This clonotype occurred a few times. The chain uses TRBV24-1 and TRBJ2-3; 11 bases are a match to TRBD2. The germline V gene has CDR1 KGHDR and CDR2 SFDVKD. The CDR3 covers 16 residues. V shed 4 bases and J 6 bases; nucleotides not matched to a gene: 8. The CDR3 DNA is TGTGCCACCAGTGAGGACGTAGCGGGGGGGCGGGATACGCAGTATTTT. It yields the protein CATSEDVAGGRDTQYF.

This clonotype was seen more than once but under ten times. The gene calls are TRBV2 and TRBJ1-3, with D possibly matching TRBD1 (5 bases). V gave up 6 bases and J gave up 2 bases, with 11 bases separating them. Looked up from germline, CDR1 is SNHLY and CDR2 is FYNNEI. The CDR3 sequence is 14 residues long. The CDR3 DNA follows: TGTGCCAGCAGGATGCAGGGCACTGGAAACACCATATATTTT. It codes for CASRMQGTGNTIYF.

This clonotype was counted a few times. V and J are TRBV27 and TRBJ2-3; TRBD1 might be the D (5 bases). CDR1 MNHEY and CDR2 SMNVEV come from the germline V gene (reference sequence). Trimming left V 0 bases short and J 10 bases short, with 14 bases between. The CDR3 has 14 residues. Written as DNA, the CDR3 is TGTGCCAGCAGTTTATCGTATAGGGGATACGCGCAGTATTTT. Translating it yields CASSLSYRGYAQYF.

The chain carries TRBV4-3 and TRBJ2-5, with 8 bases aligning to TRBD1. With V trimmed by 2 bases and J by 5 bases, 4 bases remained unmatched. Germline V gene data show CDR1 as LGHNA and CDR2 as YSLEER. The CDR3 is 14 amino acids. The CDR3 region has the DNA TGCGCCAGCAGCCAATCCAGACAGGGGGAGACCCAGTACTTC. It translates to CASSQSRQGETQYF.

As for this clonotype: Its ends do not fully match the called genes, so a read error is possible. V is TRBV4-3 and J is TRBJ2-3, with 9 positions matching TRBD1. The CDR3 length is 16 residues. Germline V gene sequence: CDR1 LGHNA, CDR2 YSLEER. The CDR3 reads CARSHPGTGTTDTQYF. CDR3 bases: TGCGCCAGGAGCCACCCCGGGACAGGGACGACAGATACGCAGTATTTT.

This chain connects TRBV4-1 to TRBJ2-7; D is undetermined. V gave up 0 bases and J gave up 2 bases, with 5 bases separating them. In germline, CDR1 is MGHRA, CDR2 YSYEKL. The CDR3 runs 13 residues. This CDR3 is CASSQDPPYEQYF. As DNA, the CDR3 is TGCGCCAGCAGCCAAGATCCCCCCTACGAGCAGTACTTC.

J is TRBJ1-4 and V is TRBV7-8; 9 bases agree with TRBD1. Per the germline V gene, CDR1 is SGHVS and CDR2 is FQNEAQ. The CDR3 is 14 residues long. The V gene end was trimmed by 5 bases and the J gene end by 6 bases; junction bases not matched to a gene: 4. The CDR3 spells CASSGRDRDEKLFF. Written as DNA, the CDR3 is TGTGCCAGCAGCGGACGGGACAGGGATGAAAAACTGTTTTTT.

The rearrangement uses TRBV5-1 and TRBJ2-5, with D perhaps being TRBD1 or TRBD2 (6 bases each). CDR1 is SGHRS, CDR2 YFSETQ, per germline. The CDR3 has 13 residues. V was shortened by 7 bases and J by 2 bases, with 12 bases between the two germline ends. CDR3 protein: CASGGHGQETQYF. The CDR3 DNA is TGCGCCAGCGGGGGGCACGGACAAGAGACCCAGTACTTC.

This clonotype turned up a few times. J is TRBJ1-2 and V is TRBV29-1; D not resolved. Trimming stripped 7 bases from V and 6 bases from J, with 24 bases between. CDR1 is SQVTM, CDR2 ANQGSEA, per germline. The CDR3 is made up of 15 amino acids. The CDR3 DNA reads TGCAGCGCCGAAGGAGCCCGGACCGGATTAGATGGCTACACCTTC. It specifies CSAEGARTGLDGYTF.

The genes are TRBV5-1 and TRBJ1-1, with 10 bases identical to TRBD1. Trimming at V came to 4 bases and at J to 8 bases, leaving 5 bases not matched to a gene. Germline CDR1 reads SGHRS; CDR2 reads YFSETQ. This CDR3 contains 13 residues. CDR3 coding DNA: TGCGCCAGCAGCATCGGGACAGGGGAAGAAGCTTTCTTT. Its protein is CASSIGTGEEAFF.